This TCR beta chain appears in the sequencing data of a study of Graves' ophthalmopathy and Graves' hyperthyroidism. Study results and caveats: Ophthalmopathy progression was predicted by the model at 55% to 71% sensitivity and about 72% specificity.

As the template, RNA transcripts were used to amplify TCR beta CDR3 regions. First-round RT-PCR employed HTBI primers, with a second-round multiplex PCR after it. TCRdb re-derived calls from the multiplex PCR reads in MiXCR, one entry per CDR3 protein. The table has hundreds of thousands of distinct CDR3 sequences, 45% to 55% seen once; the top ten hold roughly 50%. This clonotype has just a few counts. Its antigen is not known. Ophthalmopathy-affected donors exhibited moderate-to-severe activity, CAS ≥3, NOSPECS ≥4, and duration under 3 months. Additional autoimmune diseases, uncontrolled infections, pregnancy or lactation disqualified patients. Material: peripheral blood. The TCR was taken from an adult man with Graves' ophthalmopathy.

The CDR3 here is CASSQSSGNTIYF. CDR3 bases: TGTGCCAGCAGCCAGAGCTCTGGAAACACCATATATTTT. This chain connects TRBV9 to TRBJ1-3; D is ambiguous. V was trimmed by 4 bases and J by 0 bases, leaving 5 bases between them. Germline CDR1 reads SGDLS; CDR2 reads YYNGEE. This CDR3 has 13 residues.